This T cell receptor (beta chain) was sequenced during a study of OX40 agonist ivuxolimab in advanced cancers. Background for the entire study: Ivuxolimab was a fully human IgG2 agonistic monoclonal antibody targeting the costimulatory receptor OX40 (CD134). Peripheral TCRbeta sequencing was intended to test whether TCR sequence diversity was altered and clonal T-cell expansion was caused by ivuxolimab. The paper reports the monotherapy dose-escalation portion (N ≈ 52 patients) of the phase I ivuxolimab trial. In the dose-escalation cohort, nearly 85% of patients were male, and the mean age was 60 years with a range of roughly 20 to 80. Patients were allowed to have had prior anti-PD-1, anti-PD-L1 or anti-CTLA-4 therapy, and 30% to 40% of the dose-escalation patients had previously received checkpoint inhibitors. Partial responses occurred in three dose-escalation patients, of whom one had hepatocellular carcinoma and two had cutaneous melanoma. Among the 50 to 55 dose-escalation patients, some 19 had hepatocellular carcinoma, approximately 15 melanoma, 9 renal cell carcinoma and 9 head and neck cancer. Intravenous ivuxolimab was administered to patients every 2 weeks at six dose levels: 0.01, 0.1, 0.3, 1.5, 3 and 10 mg/kg. The paper as a whole reports these results and caveats: After ivuxolimab, expanded clones were on average more numerous among CD8+ T cells than among CD4+ T cells. In the 0.1-3.0 mg/kg groups, partial responders were among the patients with the lowest normalized peripheral clonal expansion, particularly in CD8+ T cells. The antigen specificity of the peripheral T cells that underwent clonal expansion was not determined. At doses of 0.1 to 3.0 mg/kg, clonal expansion of both CD4+ and CD8+ blood T cells was observed from baseline to week 6. Low levels of normalized T-cell clonal expansion were also seen in some nonresponding patients.

Of note for this clone: Its antigen specificity is not known. Base-call qualities are not available, and no considerably larger clone is one nucleotide away.

To sequence the TCRbeta CDR3 region, genomic DNA was isolated from the sorted cells. The immunoSEQ Assay was used for sequencing of TCRbeta CDR3 regions. TCRdb's version of the immuneACCESS table is confined to in-frame rearrangements and falls short of the full clone set. An unresolved V gene accounts for under half of the shortfall where checked; the remainder is of unknown origin. The sample table lists fewer than 40,000 clones, 60% to 80% of them with a count of one. The ten largest clonotypes hold around 20% of the sample. The trial excluded patients who had a history of autoimmune disease or were on systemic immunosuppression. In every dose cohort, peripheral blood was drawn for TCR sequencing at baseline, cycle 4 day 1, and cycle 7 day 1. Samples were obtained from an open-label, multicenter, first-in-human phase I dose-escalation trial of ivuxolimab. Adults with locally advanced or metastatic melanoma, renal cell, hepatocellular, or head and neck squamous cell carcinoma were enrolled in the trial. CD4+ and CD8+ T cells were sorted separately from peripheral blood before TCR sequencing.

The cysteine opens and the phenylalanine closes a CDR3 of 12 amino acids. The entry retains the CDR3 DNA only, 36 bases that are in frame from base 1. The germline V gene sets CDR1 to LGHNT and CDR2 to FRNRAP. A distance of 7 bases separates the germline ends of V and J, which lose 3 bases and 7 bases respectively. The clonotype was recovered from an adult with an advanced solid tumor such as melanoma, head and neck, liver or kidney cancer. This sample comprised CD4+ or CD8+ T cells sorted from blood, obtained in a trial of the OX40 agonist ivuxolimab. The rearrangement joined TRBV12-5 to TRBJ2-1; too little of a D gene remains to name it. The DNA reads TGTGCTAGTGGTTTTGGATGGAATGAGCAGTTCTTC. This translates into CASGFGWNEQFF.